A selection of T cell receptor beta chains follows, all from one sample in a study of cytomegalovirus exposure and HLA in healthy donors. The repertoire was sequenced with immunoSEQ multiplex PCR; TCRdb's copy has only in-frame clones and lacks some. The sample gives around 140,000 clones, about 82% of which show up once; 1.8% is in the top ten. Sequences were obtained from PBMCs. The receptors shown here come from a female donor in good health and CMV-seropositive. The CDR3 runs from the conserved cysteine through the conserved F or W. Fields, in order: clone size, V gene, D gene, J gene, CDR3 protein, CDR3 DNA. The D gene is left open where the match is weak. Some rows mark clone size as missing; the rest say once, few, many or name a class of expanded clone.

size: -
V: TRBV11-2
D: -
J: TRBJ1-4
CDR3: CASSSTVLDEKLFF
DNA: TGTGCCAGCAGCTCGACAGTCTTGGATGAAAAACTGTTTTTT

size: once
V: TRBV5-5
D: -
J: TRBJ1-4
CDR3: CASSLVWAVNEKLFF
DNA: TGTGCCAGCAGCTTGGTCTGGGCCGTCAATGAAAAACTGTTTTTT

size: -
V: TRBV18
D: -
J: TRBJ1-1
CDR3: CASSPLQGEAFF
DNA: TGTGCCAGCTCACCACTTCAGGGGGAAGCTTTCTTT

size: -
V: TRBV7-9
D: TRBD1
J: TRBJ2-7
CDR3: CASSPQTGGTYEQYF
DNA: TGTGCCAGCAGCCCCCAGACAGGGGGGACCTACGAGCAGTACTTC

size: -
V: TRBV30
D: TRBD1
J: TRBJ2-1
CDR3: CAWSGTGSYNEQFF
DNA: TGTGCCTGGAGTGGGACAGGGTCCTACAATGAGCAGTTCTTC

size: -
V: TRBV21-1
D: -
J: TRBJ1-2
CDR3: CASTSDRVYGYTF
DNA: TGTGCCAGCACCTCGGACAGGGTATATGGCTACACCTTC

size: once
V: TRBV7-9
D: -
J: TRBJ1-4
CDR3: CASSYPAQEKLFF
DNA: TGTGCCAGCAGCTACCCTGCTCAGGAAAAACTGTTTTTT

size: few
V: TRBV21-1
D: -
J: TRBJ2-1
CDR3: CASRPGQGPLF
DNA: TGTGCCAGCAGACCGGGACAGGGCCCCCTCTTC

size: -
V: TRBV10-3
D: TRBD1
J: TRBJ2-6
CDR3: CAISDQGAQGANVLTF
DNA: TGTGCCATCAGTGACCAGGGGGCGCAAGGGGCCAACGTCCTGACTTTC

size: -
V: TRBV19
D: -
J: TRBJ1-5
CDR3: CASSIVGRGRQPQHF
DNA: TGTGCCAGTAGTATAGTTGGCAGGGGTAGACAGCCCCAGCATTTT

size: -
V: TRBV15
D: -
J: TRBJ2-3
CDR3: CATSTLGGGFADTQYF
DNA: TGTGCCACCAGCACATTGGGGGGGGGCTTCGCAGATACGCAGTATTTT

size: -
V: TRBV7-7
D: -
J: TRBJ1-1
CDR3: CASSLSVNTEAFF
DNA: TGTGCCAGCAGCTTATCCGTGAACACTGAAGCTTTCTTT

size: -
V: TRBV4-1
D: -
J: TRBJ1-2
CDR3: CASSQAGVKGPYGYTF
DNA: TGCGCCAGCAGCCAAGCGGGAGTAAAGGGACCTTATGGCTACACCTTC

size: -
V: TRBV9
D: -
J: TRBJ1-4
CDR3: CASSAGNGVEKLFF
DNA: TGTGCCAGCAGCGCCGGGAATGGGGTGGAAAAACTGTTTTTT

size: -
V: TRBV28
D: TRBD1
J: TRBJ1-6
CDR3: CASSLSSGTGYNSPLHF
DNA: TGTGCCAGCAGTTTATCCTCCGGGACAGGGTATAATTCACCCCTCCACTTT

size: -
V: TRBV5-1
D: TRBD1
J: TRBJ2-7
CDR3: CASSLGGTGGIYEQYF
DNA: TGCGCCAGCAGCTTGGGGGGGACAGGGGGAATATACGAGCAGTACTTC

size: -
V: TRBV6-5
D: -
J: TRBJ2-7
CDR3: CASSLRQAYEQYF
DNA: TGTGCCAGCAGTTTAAGACAGGCCTACGAGCAGTACTTC

size: -
V: TRBV5-6
D: -
J: TRBJ2-4
CDR3: CASRSSLDSGIQYF
DNA: TGTGCCAGCAGGTCGTCCCTCGATTCCGGCATTCAGTACTTC

size: -
V: TRBV28
D: TRBD1
J: TRBJ2-7
CDR3: CASTGTGPYEQYF
DNA: TGTGCCAGCACTGGGACAGGGCCCTACGAGCAGTACTTC

size: -
V: TRBV28
D: -
J: TRBJ1-6
CDR3: CASTLRQVSSPLHF
DNA: TGTGCCAGCACTCTACGCCAGGTTTCCTCACCCCTCCACTTT

size: -
V: TRBV19
D: -
J: TRBJ2-2
CDR3: CASIEAPGELFF
DNA: TGTGCCAGTATTGAAGCGCCCGGGGAGCTGTTTTTT

size: -
V: TRBV6-5
D: -
J: TRBJ1-3
CDR3: CASRRGQSGNTIYF
DNA: TGTGCCAGCAGGCGGGGGCAGTCTGGAAACACCATATATTTT

size: -
V: TRBV4-1
D: TRBD2
J: TRBJ2-1
CDR3: CASSSTSGVNEQFF
DNA: TGCGCCAGCAGTTCGACTAGCGGGGTTAATGAGCAGTTCTTC

size: few
V: TRBV5-4
D: -
J: TRBJ2-7
CDR3: CASSLYYEQYF
DNA: TGTGCCAGCAGCTTGTACTACGAGCAGTACTTC

size: -
V: TRBV30
D: -
J: TRBJ2-5
CDR3: CAWAYSDGRRHF
DNA: TGTGCCTGGGCGTATAGCGACGGACGCCGGCACTTC

size: -
V: TRBV10-3
D: -
J: TRBJ2-3
CDR3: CAIAGGSQRGGADTQYF
DNA: TGTGCCATTGCAGGAGGCTCTCAACGAGGAGGGGCAGATACGCAGTATTTT

size: -
V: TRBV28
D: TRBD1
J: TRBJ2-4
CDR3: CASSLHRGNIQYF
DNA: TGTGCCAGCAGTTTACACAGGGGAAACATTCAGTACTTC

size: few
V: TRBV28
D: -
J: TRBJ2-7
CDR3: CASSFQGPYEQYF
DNA: TGTGCCAGCAGTTTCCAGGGGCCCTACGAGCAGTACTTC

size: -
V: TRBV28
D: TRBD1
J: TRBJ1-2
CDR3: CASRDYQGASAGYTF
DNA: TGTGCCAGCAGGGATTACCAGGGGGCGTCGGCTGGCTACACCTTC

size: -
V: TRBV5-1
D: -
J: TRBJ1-1
CDR3: CASSAGQNTEAFF
DNA: TGCGCCAGCAGCGCCGGACAGAACACTGAAGCTTTCTTT

size: few
V: TRBV2
D: -
J: TRBJ1-1
CDR3: CASSTTRNGMNTEAFF
DNA: TGTGCCAGCAGCACCACACGAAACGGGATGAACACTGAAGCTTTCTTT

size: -
V: TRBV5-1
D: -
J: TRBJ2-7
CDR3: CASSLDYEQYF
DNA: TGCGCCAGCAGCTTGGATTACGAGCAGTACTTC

size: -
V: TRBV7-3
D: TRBD1
J: TRBJ1-4
CDR3: CASSPQIRDSVSNEKLFF
DNA: TGTGCCAGCAGCCCCCAGATCCGGGACAGCGTTTCAAATGAAAAACTGTTTTTT

size: -
V: TRBV10-1
D: TRBD1
J: TRBJ1-6
CDR3: CASQGQGDSPLHF
DNA: TGCGCCAGCCAGGGACAGGGGGATTCACCCCTCCACTTT

size: -
V: TRBV10-3
D: -
J: TRBJ2-7
CDR3: CAISDPLGAVSYEQYF
DNA: TGTGCCATCAGTGACCCCCTTGGGGCGGTCTCCTACGAGCAGTACTTC

size: -
V: TRBV19
D: -
J: TRBJ1-5
CDR3: CASSWQDNQPQHF
DNA: TGTGCCAGTAGTTGGCAGGACAATCAGCCCCAGCATTTT

size: -
V: TRBV5-1
D: -
J: TRBJ1-6
CDR3: CASSLDGHAYNSPLHF
DNA: TGCGCCAGCAGCTTGGACGGACACGCTTATAATTCACCCCTCCACTTT

size: -
V: TRBV7-6
D: -
J: TRBJ1-5
CDR3: CASSQRGRDSNQPQHF
DNA: TGTGCCAGCAGCCAAAGGGGCAGGGATAGCAATCAGCCCCAGCATTTT

size: -
V: TRBV19
D: TRBD2
J: TRBJ2-3
CDR3: CASRTTSSGSQDTQYF
DNA: TGTGCCAGTAGGACGACTAGCTCCGGGTCGCAAGATACGCAGTATTTT

size: -
V: TRBV5-1
D: -
J: TRBJ2-1
CDR3: CASSLEDLVNEQFF
DNA: TGCGCCAGCAGCTTGGAGGACTTAGTTAATGAGCAGTTCTTC

size: few
V: TRBV5-1
D: -
J: TRBJ2-1
CDR3: CASSWRGPHTGNEQFF
DNA: TGCGCCAGCAGCTGGCGGGGTCCCCATACTGGGAATGAGCAGTTCTTC

size: -
V: TRBV4-2
D: TRBD2
J: TRBJ2-7
CDR3: CASRRTSGTYEQYF
DNA: TGTGCCAGCAGGAGGACTAGCGGAACCTACGAGCAGTACTTC

size: -
V: TRBV7-6
D: -
J: TRBJ2-5
CDR3: CASSLLGETQYF
DNA: TGTGCCAGCAGCTTACTCGGAGAGACCCAGTACTTC

size: -
V: TRBV30
D: -
J: TRBJ1-3
CDR3: CAWRSAGNTIYF
DNA: TGTGCCTGGAGGAGCGCTGGAAACACCATATATTTT

size: -
V: TRBV4-1
D: -
J: TRBJ1-6
CDR3: CASSPDWDNSPLHF
DNA: TGCGCCAGCAGTCCCGACTGGGATAATTCACCCCTCCACTTT

size: few
V: TRBV27
D: TRBD1
J: TRBJ2-5
CDR3: CASSSRDRQETQYF
DNA: TGTGCCAGCAGTTCTAGGGACAGGCAAGAGACCCAGTACTTC

size: -
V: TRBV2
D: TRBD1
J: TRBJ1-4
CDR3: CASRRRTGDEKLFF
DNA: TGTGCCAGCAGGCGCCGGACAGGGGACGAAAAACTGTTTTTT

size: -
V: TRBV11-3
D: -
J: TRBJ2-2
CDR3: CASSKSRGTGELFF
DNA: TGTGCCAGCAGCAAAAGCAGGGGCACCGGGGAGCTGTTTTTT

size: -
V: TRBV9
D: -
J: TRBJ2-3
CDR3: CASSGRAGLESTQYF
DNA: TGTGCCAGCAGCGGGAGGGCGGGACTCGAATCTACGCAGTATTTT

size: -
V: TRBV30
D: TRBD1
J: TRBJ1-4
CDR3: CAWSAPSDRGDEKLFF
DNA: TGTGCCTGGAGTGCCCCATCAGACAGGGGGGATGAAAAACTGTTTTTT

size: -
V: TRBV15
D: -
J: TRBJ1-1
CDR3: CATSRGRGGTEAFF
DNA: TGTGCCACCAGCAGGGGGAGGGGCGGCACTGAAGCTTTCTTT

size: -
V: TRBV6-6
D: TRBD1
J: TRBJ2-1
CDR3: CASSKTGQGSNDEQFF
DNA: TGTGCCAGCAGCAAAACAGGACAGGGGAGTAACGATGAGCAGTTCTTC

size: -
V: TRBV9
D: -
J: TRBJ2-6
CDR3: CASSKLGQNTGANVLTF
DNA: TGTGCCAGCAGCAAACTCGGACAAAATACTGGGGCCAACGTCCTGACTTTC

size: -
V: TRBV4-1
D: -
J: TRBJ2-3
CDR3: CASSQDKNAGLDTQYF
DNA: TGCGCCAGCAGCCAAGATAAGAACGCAGGGCTGGATACGCAGTATTTT

size: -
V: TRBV6-1
D: -
J: TRBJ1-1
CDR3: CASSVQGGATEAFF
DNA: TGTGCCAGCAGTGTACAGGGCGGAGCCACTGAAGCTTTCTTT

size: -
V: TRBV5-1
D: -
J: TRBJ2-1
CDR3: CASSGTLAVSYNEQFF
DNA: TGCGCCAGCAGCGGAACATTAGCGGTGTCCTACAATGAGCAGTTCTTC

size: -
V: TRBV18
D: -
J: TRBJ2-5
CDR3: CASSPELGQETQYF
DNA: TGTGCCAGCTCACCAGAACTAGGCCAAGAGACCCAGTACTTC